This T cell receptor beta chain was sequenced for a study of Tregs in tolerant kidney transplant recipients. Study-level results: Tolerant patients' donor-specific Tregs expanded beyond overall Tregs, suggesting antigen-driven growth. Biological reproducibility was not directly addressed in this study.

As for this clone: Its antigen remains unknown. Other DNA sequences from this sample encode an identical CDR3 as well.

The nonmyeloablative bone marrow transplants came from related graft donors, with transient mixed chimerism. Germline V CDR1 and CDR2: SGHTA, FQGNSA. This CDR3 is 15 amino acids long. V gave up 1 base and J gave up 0 bases; unmatched junction bases: 3. Some clones are missing from TCRdb's copy, which holds only in-frame ones; the method was immunoSEQ multiplex PCR. The sample lists tens of thousands of clones, roughly 93% occurring once. This receptor was identified in a human patient who received a combined kidney and bone marrow transplant. Some T cells could come from the graft donor. The material was CD4+ T cells from blood (PBMCs), obtained 12 months after the transplant. The gene calls are TRBV7-2 and TRBJ2-7, with 7 positions matching TRBD1. The CDR3: CASSLGAGGSYEQYF. The DNA for the CDR3 is TGTGCCAGCAGCTTAGGGGCAGGGGGCTCCTACGAGCAGTACTTC.